One TCR beta chain is described in this entry. No antigen is known for it. No base quality values were provided; no much bigger clone lies one nucleotide off. Via the germline V gene (reference sequence), CDR1 is LGHDT and CDR2 YNNKEL. CDR3 length: 14 amino acids, cysteine to phenylalanine. Kept here is only the CDR3 DNA, which spans 42 bases and is read in frame from base 1. V and J are truncated by 5 bases and 4 bases respectively, leaving an intervening sequence of 11 bases. These data originate in a study of T-cell reconstitution after alpha-beta-depleted transplantation in children (dated by TCRdb to 2015 to 2016). Notes on the research overall: The study quantitatively tracked T-cell immune reconstitution after TCRalphabeta/CD19-depleted allogeneic hematopoietic cell transplantation in children using TCR repertoire profiling.

The protocol used for the library was PCR. Data came from an Illumina HiSeq 2500. TCR libraries were prepared with molecular barcoding, using unique molecular identifiers to normalize TCRbeta repertoire quantification. The public sequencing data were trimmed at Q25 with fastp and processed into clonotypes with MiXCR by TCRdb, which kept only in-frame beta chains. CDR3 protein duplicates are merged, each entry listing the most common genes and DNA. A total of 250,000 to 300,000 distinct CDR3 sequences appear in this sample, about 10% of them only once. The top ten hold 9.5% to 13% of the sample. The chain was built from TRBV3-1 and TRBJ1-4; the D gene lacks a confident call. This clonotype was sampled from a human donor who donated a stem cell graft to a child with SCID. The source was PBMCs from the stem cell graft donor, collected from the stem cell graft. The CDR3 amino acid sequence is: CASSFAAGNEKLFF. In nucleotides, the sequence is TGTGCCAGCAGCTTTGCAGCGGGTAATGAAAAACTGTTTTTT.